The rows below give T cell receptor beta chains drawn from one sample of a study of blood T cells in healthy people across ages. Via MiXCR, TCRdb re-called the 5' RACE reads, giving one row per CDR3 protein. The sample holds about 640,000 distinct CDR3 sequences; 25% to 35% are singletons and the top ten take about 15%. Sequenced material: blood. The receptor set was obtained from an elderly woman in good health. CDR3s include the opening cysteine and the closing phenylalanine or tryptophan. The D gene is left open where the match is weak. Some rows have no size entry. The others give once, few or many, or a class for an expanded clone.

TRBV18,-,few,TRBJ1-2,TGTGCCAGCTCACCACCGCGGGGTGTAGATGGCTACACCTTC,CASSPPRGVDGYTF
TRBV3-1,TRBD2,many,TRBJ2-1,TGTGCCAGCAGCCAAACTAGCGGGGGGGGCTCGTTCTTC,CASSQTSGGGSFF
TRBV7-2,TRBD1,-,TRBJ1-1,TGTGCCAGCAGCTTTACAGGGGAGAACACTGAAGCTTTCTTT,CASSFTGENTEAFF
TRBV29-1,TRBD2,-,TRBJ2-5,TGCAGCGTTGTGCCCAGCGGGAGGGAGCAGTACTTC,CSVVPSGREQYF
TRBV5-5,-,few,TRBJ2-2,TGTGCCAGCAGCTTGTCACTCACCGGGGAGCTGTTTTTT,CASSLSLTGELFF
TRBV28,TRBD1,few,TRBJ1-4,TGTGCCAGCAGTCGCCGCGGGACAGCGGAGGAAAAACTGTTTTTT,CASSRRGTAEEKLFF
TRBV15,TRBD2,many,TRBJ2-3,TGTGCCACCAGCGGACTAGCGGGGGGGTTCCCAGATACGCAGTATTTT,CATSGLAGGFPDTQYF
TRBV7-9,-,few,TRBJ2-3,TGTGCCAGCAGCTTAGAAAGCCGGGCAGATACGCAGTATTTT,CASSLESRADTQYF
TRBV6-2/TRBV6-3,-,-,TRBJ1-1,TGTGCCAGCAGCAAAAAGACTGAAGCTTTCTTT,CASSKKTEAFF
TRBV5-1,TRBD1,few,TRBJ1-2,TGCGCCAGCAGCTTGGAAGGGGGCGACGGCCACACCTTC,CASSLEGGDGHTF
TRBV10-3,-,many,TRBJ2-7,TGTGCCATCAGTGACCGCGGACAATCCTACGAGCAGTACTTC,CAISDRGQSYEQYF
TRBV7-9,-,once,TRBJ2-5,TGTGCCTGGAGTACCAGGGCAGAGGTAGGGCAGTACTTC,CAWSTRAEVGQYF
TRBV2,-,many,TRBJ2-5,TGTGCCAGCAGTGAAGGGCGGAGACAAGAGACCCAGTACTTC,CASSEGRRQETQYF
TRBV13,-,once,TRBJ2-5,TGTACCAGCAGTGGGGGGCTAGCGGTATCCAATGAGCAGTACTTC,CTSSGGLAVSNEQYF
TRBV7-2,-,many,TRBJ1-1,TGTGCCAGCAGCTTAAGTCCCCGCACCACTGAAGCTTTCTTT,CASSLSPRTTEAFF
TRBV7-8,TRBD1,-,TRBJ1-2,TGTGCCAGCAGCTTAGTTAGGGCAGGGGGCCGTGGCTACACCTTC,CASSLVRAGGRGYTF
TRBV2,-,many,TRBJ1-1,TGTGCCAGCAGTGAGGGACGGATATCTGAAGCTTTCTTT,CASSEGRISEAFF
TRBV6-5,-,many,TRBJ1-1,TGTGCCAGCAGGGGGGACGGTTTGAACACTGAAGCTTTCTTT,CASRGDGLNTEAFF
TRBV3-1,TRBD1,-,TRBJ1-6,TGTGCCAGCAGCAAGGACAGGAGCTCACCCCCCCACTTT,CASSKDRSSPPHF
TRBV29-1,-,-,TRBJ1-1,TGCAGCACACGAGGTGGCAGGGGCACTGAAGCTTTCTTT,CSTRGGRGTEAFF
TRBV28,-,few,TRBJ2-3,TGTGCCAGCAGAGACCAGGGAAGCACAGATACGCAGTATTTT,CASRDQGSTDTQYF
TRBV9,TRBD2,many,TRBJ2-1,TGTGCCAGCAGCCCCCCGGGGGTAGCGGGGGGAGAGGAGCAGTTCTTC,CASSPPGVAGGEEQFF
TRBV9,TRBD2,-,TRBJ2-3,TGTGCCAGCAGCCTAGCGGACGGAGCTAGCACAGATACGCAGTATTTT,CASSLADGASTDTQYF
TRBV7-6,-,-,TRBJ1-6,TGTGCCAGCAGCCTACGACAGGATTCACCCCTCCACTTT,CASSLRQDSPLHF
TRBV5-4,-,-,TRBJ1-2,TGTGCCAGCAGCTCCACTAACCCCGCGGATAGCTACACCTTC,CASSSTNPADSYTF
TRBV5-1,TRBD2,few,TRBJ2-3,TGCGCCAGCAGCTTGGAGTTGGCGGGGGGAGGAGCAGATACGCAGTATTTT,CASSLELAGGGADTQYF
TRBV7-2,-,many,TRBJ2-1,TGTGCCAGCAGCTTAGATTTGGACGGGGGGCGGAATGAGCAGTTCTTC,CASSLDLDGGRNEQFF